This is a list of T cell receptor beta chains from one sample in a study of post-analysis software for immune sequencing data. TCRdb itself ran the PCR reads through MiXCR, one entry per CDR3 protein. This repertoire shows approximately 250,000 distinct CDR3 sequences, 36% found once; its top ten account for under 5.5%. The material sequenced was blood. The receptors here all came from a girl under 18 with multiple sclerosis. The CDR3 runs from the conserved cysteine through the conserved F or W. The order of the fields is J gene, V gene, D gene, clone size, CDR3 DNA, CDR3 protein. A D gene is named only where the DNA matches it firmly. Rows may omit the clone size; those that give it use once, few, many or a size class.

j_call: TRBJ2-1
v_call: TRBV5-4
d_call: TRBD2
clone_size: -
cdr3_nt: TGTGCCAGCAGCCTATCGACTAGCGGGATCTACAATGAGCAGTTCTTC
cdr3_aa: CASSLSTSGIYNEQFF

j_call: TRBJ2-7
v_call: TRBV7-6
d_call: -
clone_size: many
cdr3_nt: TGTGCCAGCAGCCTAAGAGGGACCTCCTACGAGCAGTACTTC
cdr3_aa: CASSLRGTSYEQYF

j_call: TRBJ1-5
v_call: TRBV19
d_call: -
clone_size: -
cdr3_nt: TGTGCCAGTAGTACACAGGCTAGCAATCAGCCCCAGCATTTT
cdr3_aa: CASSTQASNQPQHF

j_call: TRBJ2-3
v_call: TRBV27
d_call: -
clone_size: many
cdr3_nt: TGTGCCAGCAGCCTTTATAGGGGAGGCACAGATACGCAGTATTTT
cdr3_aa: CASSLYRGGTDTQYF

j_call: TRBJ1-6
v_call: TRBV3-1
d_call: TRBD1
clone_size: many
cdr3_nt: TGTGCCAGCAGCCAAGGAAACGGGGCCAGGGGGCTGCGTTCACCCCTCCACTTT
cdr3_aa: CASSQGNGARGLRSPLHF

j_call: TRBJ2-1
v_call: TRBV12-5
d_call: TRBD2
clone_size: many
cdr3_nt: TGTGCTAGTGGTTTCGGACTAGCGGGCACCTACAATGAGCAGTTCTTC
cdr3_aa: CASGFGLAGTYNEQFF

j_call: TRBJ2-5
v_call: TRBV20-1
d_call: TRBD1
clone_size: many
cdr3_nt: TGCAGTGCTCAGGGCGGGACAGGGGGCTTAAAGACCCAGTACTTC
cdr3_aa: CSAQGGTGGLKTQYF

j_call: TRBJ1-3
v_call: TRBV25-1
d_call: -
clone_size: few
cdr3_nt: TGTGCCAGCGGTGGACAGCTCTCTGGAAACACCATATATTTT
cdr3_aa: CASGGQLSGNTIYF

j_call: TRBJ2-7
v_call: TRBV10-3
d_call: -
clone_size: many
cdr3_nt: TGTGCCATCAGGGGCGCGTCATCCTACGAGCAGTACTTC
cdr3_aa: CAIRGASSYEQYF

j_call: TRBJ1-6
v_call: TRBV5-6
d_call: -
clone_size: many
cdr3_nt: TGTGCCAGCAGCCCGACAGATTATAATTCACCCCTCCACTTT
cdr3_aa: CASSPTDYNSPLHF

j_call: TRBJ2-2
v_call: TRBV5-1
d_call: -
clone_size: -
cdr3_nt: TGCGCCAGCAGCTTGTTGCAGCTACGGAACACCGGGGAGCTGTTTTTT
cdr3_aa: CASSLLQLRNTGELFF

j_call: TRBJ2-3
v_call: TRBV7-2
d_call: TRBD2
clone_size: few
cdr3_nt: TGTGCCAGCAGCTTAGCTACTAGCGGGGGATTTGATACGCAGTATTTT
cdr3_aa: CASSLATSGGFDTQYF

j_call: TRBJ2-7
v_call: TRBV7-9
d_call: -
clone_size: few
cdr3_nt: TGTGCCAGCAGCTTAGGACTAGGGGGAAAAAATGAGCAGTACTTC
cdr3_aa: CASSLGLGGKNEQYF

j_call: TRBJ1-4
v_call: TRBV29-1
d_call: -
clone_size: many
cdr3_nt: TGCAGCGCGCACAGGGCGGGTGAAAAACTGTTTTTT
cdr3_aa: CSAHRAGEKLFF

j_call: TRBJ1-2
v_call: TRBV12-3/TRBV12-4
d_call: -
clone_size: many
cdr3_nt: TGTGCCAGCAGGGTACAGGGTAACTATGGCTACACCTTC
cdr3_aa: CASRVQGNYGYTF

j_call: TRBJ2-3
v_call: TRBV12-3/TRBV12-4
d_call: -
clone_size: -
cdr3_nt: TGTGCCAGCAGACCCTCCACAGATGCGCAGTATTTT
cdr3_aa: CASRPSTDAQYF

j_call: TRBJ2-1
v_call: TRBV6-4
d_call: TRBD1
clone_size: -
cdr3_nt: TGTGCCAGCAGTTTAACAGGGGGGCAAACAAATGAGCAGTTCTTC
cdr3_aa: CASSLTGGQTNEQFF

j_call: TRBJ1-5
v_call: TRBV6-1
d_call: TRBD1
clone_size: -
cdr3_nt: TGTGCCAGCTCCAGCGCCGGGGGGACAGTCCCCAATCAGCCCCAGCATTTT
cdr3_aa: CASSSAGGTVPNQPQHF

j_call: TRBJ2-1
v_call: TRBV6-1
d_call: TRBD2
clone_size: many
cdr3_nt: TGTGCCAGCAGTGAAGGGAGCGGGAGCTTCAATGAGCAGTTCTTC
cdr3_aa: CASSEGSGSFNEQFF

j_call: TRBJ1-2
v_call: TRBV20-1
d_call: -
clone_size: few
cdr3_nt: TGCAGTGCTAGAGATCAGCAACGTGGCGCGCTAAGTGGCTACACCTTC
cdr3_aa: CSARDQQRGALSGYTF

j_call: TRBJ2-4
v_call: TRBV6-6
d_call: -
clone_size: few
cdr3_nt: TGTGCCAGCAGTGGGGAGGGGGAAAACATTCAGTACTTC
cdr3_aa: CASSGEGENIQYF

j_call: TRBJ1-2
v_call: TRBV11-2
d_call: TRBD1
clone_size: -
cdr3_nt: TGTGCCAGCAGCTTAGGTCCCGACAGGGCCTATGGCTACACCTTC
cdr3_aa: CASSLGPDRAYGYTF

j_call: TRBJ1-4
v_call: TRBV12-3/TRBV12-4
d_call: -
clone_size: -
cdr3_nt: TGTGCCGGCAGTTTGGGTTGGGGACTGAAACTGTTTTTT
cdr3_aa: CAGSLGWGLKLFF

j_call: TRBJ2-1
v_call: TRBV7-3
d_call: TRBD1
clone_size: many
cdr3_nt: TGTGCCAGCAGTCAACGAAGGACAGGGAACTACAATGAGCAGTTCTTC
cdr3_aa: CASSQRRTGNYNEQFF

j_call: TRBJ2-1
v_call: TRBV5-1
d_call: TRBD2
clone_size: -
cdr3_nt: TGCGCCAGCAGCTTGTCACTAGCGGGAGCAGATGAGCAGTTCTTC
cdr3_aa: CASSLSLAGADEQFF

j_call: TRBJ1-2
v_call: TRBV9
d_call: -
clone_size: many
cdr3_nt: TGTGCCAGCAGCGTAGGCGGACAGAACTATGGCTACACCTTC
cdr3_aa: CASSVGGQNYGYTF